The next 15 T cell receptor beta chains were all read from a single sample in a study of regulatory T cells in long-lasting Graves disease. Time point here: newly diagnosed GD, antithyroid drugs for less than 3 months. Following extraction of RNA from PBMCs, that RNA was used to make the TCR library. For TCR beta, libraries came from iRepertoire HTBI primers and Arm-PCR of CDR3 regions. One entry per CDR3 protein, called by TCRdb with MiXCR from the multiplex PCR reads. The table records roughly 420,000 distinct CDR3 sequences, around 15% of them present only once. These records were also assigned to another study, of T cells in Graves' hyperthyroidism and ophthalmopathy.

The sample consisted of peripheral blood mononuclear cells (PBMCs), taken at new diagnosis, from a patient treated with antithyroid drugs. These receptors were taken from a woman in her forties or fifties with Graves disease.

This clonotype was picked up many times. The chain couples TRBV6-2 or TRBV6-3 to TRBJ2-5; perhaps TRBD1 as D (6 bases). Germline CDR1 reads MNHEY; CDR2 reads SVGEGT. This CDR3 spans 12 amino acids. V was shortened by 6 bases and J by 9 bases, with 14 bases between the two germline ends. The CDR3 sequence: CASSPGASAQYF. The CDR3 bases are TGTGCCAGCAGCCCAGGGGCCTCTGCCCAGTACTTC.

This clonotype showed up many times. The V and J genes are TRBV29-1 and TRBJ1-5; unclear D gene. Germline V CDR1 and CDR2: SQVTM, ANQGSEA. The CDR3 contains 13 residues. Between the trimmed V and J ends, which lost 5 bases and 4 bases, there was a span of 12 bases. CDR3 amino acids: CSVSERTNQPQHF. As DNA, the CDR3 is TGCAGCGTTAGTGAGAGGACTAATCAGCCCCAGCATTTT.

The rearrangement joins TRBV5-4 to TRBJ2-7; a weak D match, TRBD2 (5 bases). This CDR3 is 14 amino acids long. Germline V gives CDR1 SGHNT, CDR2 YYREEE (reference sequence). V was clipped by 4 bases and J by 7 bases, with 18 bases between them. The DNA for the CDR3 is TGTGCCAGCAGCCCAGGACTCCCGCCGTTGGAGCAGTACTTC. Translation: CASSPGLPPLEQYF.

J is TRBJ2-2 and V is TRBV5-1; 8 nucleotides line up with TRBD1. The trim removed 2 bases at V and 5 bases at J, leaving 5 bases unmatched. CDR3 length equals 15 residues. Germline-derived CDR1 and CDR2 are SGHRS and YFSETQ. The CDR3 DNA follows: TGCGCCAGCAGCTTTGTACAGGGGGTAACCGGGGAGCTGTTTTTT. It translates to CASSFVQGVTGELFF.

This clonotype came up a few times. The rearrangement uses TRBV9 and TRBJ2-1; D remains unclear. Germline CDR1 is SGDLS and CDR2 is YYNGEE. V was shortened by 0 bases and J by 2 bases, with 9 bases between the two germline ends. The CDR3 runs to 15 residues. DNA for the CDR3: TGTGCCAGCAGCGTAGATTTAGGGACCTACAATGAGCAGTTCTTC. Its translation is CASSVDLGTYNEQFF.

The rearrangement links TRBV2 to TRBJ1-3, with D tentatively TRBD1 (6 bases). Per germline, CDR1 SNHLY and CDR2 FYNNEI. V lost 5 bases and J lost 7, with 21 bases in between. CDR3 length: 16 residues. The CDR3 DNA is TGTGCCAGCAGTAGACAGGCGGATCGAGGTGGGAACACCATATATTTT. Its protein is CASSRQADRGGNTIYF.

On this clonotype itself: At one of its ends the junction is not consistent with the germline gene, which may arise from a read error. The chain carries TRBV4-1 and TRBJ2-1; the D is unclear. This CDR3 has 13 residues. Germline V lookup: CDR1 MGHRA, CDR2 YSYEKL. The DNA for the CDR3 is TGCGCCAACAGCCAAGGCGAATTAGGCGAGCAGTTCTTC. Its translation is CANSQGELGEQFF.

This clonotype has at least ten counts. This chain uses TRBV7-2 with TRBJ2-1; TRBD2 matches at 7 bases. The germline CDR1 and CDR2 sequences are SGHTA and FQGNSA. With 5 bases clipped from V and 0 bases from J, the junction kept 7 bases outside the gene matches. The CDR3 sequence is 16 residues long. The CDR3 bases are TGTGCCAGCAGCCCTAGCGGCGCTAGCTCCTACAATGAGCAGTTCTTC. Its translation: CASSPSGASSYNEQFF.

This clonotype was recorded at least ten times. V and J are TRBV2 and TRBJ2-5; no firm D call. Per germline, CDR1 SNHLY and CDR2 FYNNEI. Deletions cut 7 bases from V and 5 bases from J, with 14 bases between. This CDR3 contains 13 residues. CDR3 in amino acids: CASNYVLGETQYF. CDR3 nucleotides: TGTGCCAGCAATTATGTTCTGGGGGAGACCCAGTACTTC. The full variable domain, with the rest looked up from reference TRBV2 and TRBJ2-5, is EPEVTQTPSHQVTQMGQEVILRCVPISNHLYFYWYRQILGQKVEFLVSFYNNEISEKSEIFDDQFSVERPDGSNFTLKIRSTKLEDSAMYFCASNYVLGETQYFGPGTRLLVL.

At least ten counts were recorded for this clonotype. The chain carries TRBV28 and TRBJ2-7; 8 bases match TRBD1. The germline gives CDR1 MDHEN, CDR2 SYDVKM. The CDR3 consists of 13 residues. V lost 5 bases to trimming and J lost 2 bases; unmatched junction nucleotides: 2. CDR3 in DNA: TGTGCCAGCAGTGCAGGGGGCCCCTACGAGCAGTACTTC. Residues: CASSAGGPYEQYF.

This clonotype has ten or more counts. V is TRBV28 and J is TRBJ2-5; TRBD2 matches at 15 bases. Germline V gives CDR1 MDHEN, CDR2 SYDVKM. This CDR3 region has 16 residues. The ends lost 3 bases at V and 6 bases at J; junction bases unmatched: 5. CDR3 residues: CASSFRTSGRGKTQYF. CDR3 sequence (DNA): TGTGCCAGCAGTTTTCGGACTAGCGGGAGGGGCAAGACCCAGTACTTC. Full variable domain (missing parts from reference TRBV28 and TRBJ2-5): DVKVTQSSRYLVKRTGEKVFLECVQDMDHENMFWYRQDPGLGLRLIYFSYDVKMKEKGDIPEGYSVSREKKERFSLILESASTNQTSMYLCASSFRTSGRGKTQYFGPGTRLLVL.

This CDR3 reads CAWSTTGIEETQYF. In nucleotides, the CDR3 is TGTGCCTGGAGTACTACAGGAATAGAAGAGACCCAGTACTTC. The chain carries TRBV30 and TRBJ2-5; tentatively, D is TRBD1 (5 bases). Trimming took 2 bases from V and 3 from J, leaving 13 bases between them. The germline V gene encodes CDR1 GTSNPN and CDR2 SVGIG (reference sequence). The CDR3 runs to 14 residues.

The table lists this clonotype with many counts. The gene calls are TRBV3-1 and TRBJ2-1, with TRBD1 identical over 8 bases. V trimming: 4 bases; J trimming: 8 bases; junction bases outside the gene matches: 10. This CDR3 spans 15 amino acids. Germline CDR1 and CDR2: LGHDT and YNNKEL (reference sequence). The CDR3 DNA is TGTGCCAGCAGCCCCCGGGACAGGAGTGAAGATGAGCAGTTCTTC. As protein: CASSPRDRSEDEQFF.

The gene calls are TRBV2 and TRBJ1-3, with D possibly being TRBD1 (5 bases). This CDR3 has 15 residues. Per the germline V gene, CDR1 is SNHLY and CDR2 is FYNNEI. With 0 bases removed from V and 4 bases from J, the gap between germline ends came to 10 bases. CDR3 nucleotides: TGTGCCAGCAGTGAAGCGCTTGGGGGAGGAAACACCATATATTTT. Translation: CASSEALGGGNTIYF. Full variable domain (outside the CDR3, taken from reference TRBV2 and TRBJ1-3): EPEVTQTPSHQVTQMGQEVILRCVPISNHLYFYWYRQILGQKVEFLVSFYNNEISEKSEIFDDQFSVERPDGSNFTLKIRSTKLEDSAMYFCASSEALGGGNTIYFGEGSWLTVV.

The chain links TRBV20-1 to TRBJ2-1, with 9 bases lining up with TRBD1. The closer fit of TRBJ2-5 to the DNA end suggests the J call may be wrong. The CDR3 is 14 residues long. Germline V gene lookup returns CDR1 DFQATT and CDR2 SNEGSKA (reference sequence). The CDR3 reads CSARPDRGQETQYF. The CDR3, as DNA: TGCAGTGCTAGACCGGACAGGGGACAAGAGACCCAGTACTTC.